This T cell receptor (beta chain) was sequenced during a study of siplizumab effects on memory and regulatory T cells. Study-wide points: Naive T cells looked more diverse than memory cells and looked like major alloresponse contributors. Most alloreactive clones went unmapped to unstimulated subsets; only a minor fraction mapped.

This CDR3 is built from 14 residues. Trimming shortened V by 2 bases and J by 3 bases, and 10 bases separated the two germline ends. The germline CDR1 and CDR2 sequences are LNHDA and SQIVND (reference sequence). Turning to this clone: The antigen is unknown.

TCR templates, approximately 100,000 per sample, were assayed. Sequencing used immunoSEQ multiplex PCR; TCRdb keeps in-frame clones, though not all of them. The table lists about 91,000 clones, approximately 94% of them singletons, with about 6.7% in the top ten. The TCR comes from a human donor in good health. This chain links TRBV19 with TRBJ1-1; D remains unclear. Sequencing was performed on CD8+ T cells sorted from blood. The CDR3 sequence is CASSISHGDTEAFF. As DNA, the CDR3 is TGTGCCAGTAGTATATCCCATGGGGACACTGAAGCTTTCTTT. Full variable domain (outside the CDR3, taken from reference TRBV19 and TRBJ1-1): DGGITQSPKYLFRKEGQNVTLSCEQNLNHDAMYWYRQDPGQGLRLIYYSQIVNDFQKGDIAEGYSVSREKKESFPLTVTSAQKNPTAFYLCASSISHGDTEAFFGQGTRLTVV.